This is a list of T cell receptor beta chains from one sample in a study of T cell repertoires in cytomegalovirus infection. TCRdb analysed the reads with MiXCR anew, one entry per CDR3 protein. The sample holds some 77,000 distinct CDR3 sequences, about 4% seen once. Specimen: PBMCs. Source of these receptors: a human donor in good health (CMV status not recorded). Some clones in this sample may be carry-over from other donors' samples. Each CDR3 is given with its conserved first and last residue.

TRBV5-1	TRBJ2-5	CASTSYMGLQETQYF
TRBV28	TRBJ2-1	CASSSGEDLRHNEQFF
TRBV6-2/TRBV6-3	TRBJ2-1	CASARPGGREAEQFF
TRBV7-8	TRBJ1-1	CASSPNPGQGANTEAFF
TRBV7-9	TRBJ1-5	CASSLGQGNQPQHF
TRBV9	TRBJ2-5	CASSAGAGTSGEETQYF
TRBV4-3	TRBJ1-1	CASSQERHTEAFF
TRBV18	TRBJ1-1	CASSPRQGMDTEAFF
TRBV7-9	TRBJ2-7	CASSILSGSYEQYF
TRBV19	TRBJ1-1	CASSTHRTELAFF
TRBV7-2	TRBJ1-2	CASSLVPGQLNYGYTF
TRBV7-9	TRBJ2-7	CASSPSPGTRSNEQYF
TRBV7-9	TRBJ1-2	CASSSPPGGRESGYTF
TRBV5-1	TRBJ2-1	CASSLETIILHNEQFF
TRBV28	TRBJ1-4	CASSVPGNEKLFF
TRBV23-1	TRBJ2-1	CASRWTVPYNEQFF
TRBV4-1	TRBJ2-3	CASSQYPRDGQYTQYF
TRBV7-9	TRBJ1-6	CASSQTASSYNSPLHF
TRBV12-3/TRBV12-4	TRBJ1-5	CASSLWQGSDQPQHF
TRBV6-5	TRBJ1-6	CASSYSLWNHNSPLHF
TRBV20-1	TRBJ1-1	CSAREIIRGNTEAFF
TRBV6-6	TRBJ1-1	CATTVGSRAEAFF
TRBV20-1	TRBJ2-1	CSAVPGPGNEQFF
TRBV28	TRBJ1-6	CASSSATENSPLHF
TRBV6-8	TRBJ1-5	CASSGRDRGWDQPQHF
TRBV18	TRBJ1-5	CASSPEQGFGQPQHF
TRBV25-1	TRBJ1-6	CASMSPGYNSPLHF
TRBV20-1	TRBJ1-5	CSAPGQGVQPQHF
TRBV27	TRBJ2-5	CASSGLAGGNQETQYF
TRBV7-9	TRBJ2-3	CASRLTGDSTDTQYF
TRBV6-2/TRBV6-3	TRBJ2-7	CASSTTGTRNEQYF
TRBV2	TRBJ2-5	CATSMGIGSLAETQYF
TRBV28	TRBJ1-2	CASSPQGRIDGYTF
TRBV20-1	TRBJ2-1	CSARLQSRAVEQFF
TRBV12-3/TRBV12-4	TRBJ2-5	CASSSSLAGGKGETQYF
TRBV28	TRBJ1-4	CASSPIGTVEKLFF
TRBV5-5	TRBJ2-2	CVSSLGQGFTGELFF
TRBV5-4	TRBJ2-7	CASSPGGGNPYEQYF
TRBV18	TRBJ2-3	CASSPPARASTDTQYF
TRBV7-9	TRBJ2-7	CASSSNDRYEQYF
TRBV19	TRBJ1-1	CASSIGGGMAEAFF
TRBV19	TRBJ2-3	CASSIGTDTDTQYF
TRBV7-2	TRBJ2-1	CASRLDRSSYNEQFF
TRBV5-4	TRBJ2-5	CASSLTGNQETQYF
TRBV5-1	TRBJ1-1	CASSSNEGGTEAFF
TRBV7-2	TRBJ1-1	CASSSTGQGYTEAFF